These 8 T cell receptor beta chains share one sample of origin, sequenced in a study of T cell responses to AZD1222 COVID-19 vaccine. Here immunoSEQ multiplex PCR was the method, and the copy in TCRdb shows in-frame clones only, minus some. The sample has around 140,000 clones; more than 85% are singletons. Sequencing was performed on peripheral blood, taken 28 days after the second AZD1222 dose. These receptors all come from an adult who received the AZD1222 COVID-19 vaccine.

J is TRBJ1-1 and V is TRBV19, with 7 nucleotides matching TRBD1. This CDR3 has 14 amino acids. Germline trimming cut 2 bases from V and 4 bases from J; bases unmatched to any gene: 4. Germline V gene sequence: CDR1 LNHDA, CDR2 SQIVND (reference sequence). The CDR3 nucleotides read TGTGCCAGTAGTATACAGGGGGTGGGCACTGAAGCTTTCTTT. The encoded protein is CASSIQGVGTEAFF.

This chain connects TRBV4-2 to TRBJ1-3; perhaps TRBD1 as D (6 bases). Between the trimmed V and J ends, which lost 5 bases and 4 bases, there was a span of 24 bases. The CDR3 extends over 18 amino acids. The germline gives CDR1 LGHNA, CDR2 YNFKEQ. CDR3 protein: CASSRGEFRGPSGNTIYF. The DNA of the CDR3 is TGTGCCAGCAGCAGAGGGGAGTTTCGGGGGCCTTCGGGAAACACCATATATTTT.

The chain combines TRBV18 with TRBJ2-7; D remains unclear. Germline assignment: CDR1 KGHSH and CDR2 LQKENI. V was trimmed by 4 bases and J by 4 bases, leaving 5 bases between them. This CDR3 region has 11 residues. The CDR3 coding sequence is TGTGCCAGCTCACAACCTTACGAGCAGTACTTC. Amino acids: CASSQPYEQYF.

The chain is built from TRBV30 and TRBJ1-6; tentatively, D is TRBD1 (6 bases). Germline V lookup: CDR1 GTSNPN, CDR2 SVGIG (reference sequence). V gave up 3 bases and J gave up 2 bases, with 14 bases separating them. This CDR3 comprises 16 residues. CDR3 sequence (DNA): TGTGCCTGGAGGGCAGGGGTATTTGCCTATAATTCACCCCTCCACTTT. Translated: CAWRAGVFAYNSPLHF.

The V gene is TRBV7-2, the J gene TRBJ2-3, with D possibly matching TRBD2 (6 bases). The CDR3 loop spans 16 amino acids. CDR1 is SGHTA, CDR2 FQGNSA, per germline. With 5 bases removed from V and 4 bases from J, the gap between germline ends came to 19 bases. CDR3 nucleotides: TGTGCCAGCAGCCCTCTGGGGGGAGGCGGGGCAGATACGCAGTATTTT. Translation: CASSPLGGGGADTQYF. The full variable domain, completed using reference TRBV7-2 and TRBJ2-3, is GAGVSQSPSNKVTEKGKDVELRCDPISGHTALYWYRQSLGQGLEFLIYFQGNSAPDKSGLPSDRFSAERTGGSVSTLTIQRTQQEDSAVYLCASSPLGGGGADTQYFGPGTRLTVL.

This clone was seen more than once but under ten times. The chain carries TRBV30 and TRBJ1-6, with D hard to call. The germline V and J ends were trimmed by 5 bases and 7 bases, with 9 bases remaining between them. Germline-derived CDR1 and CDR2 are GTSNPN and SVGIG (reference sequence). The CDR3 contains 12 residues. The CDR3 loop is CAWGTANSPLHF. The CDR3 DNA sequence: TGTGCCTGGGGAACAGCGAATTCACCCCTCCACTTT.

This clone was picked up a small number of times. The chain links TRBV2 to TRBJ1-2; TRBD1 agrees at 7 bases. The V gene's germline CDR1 is SNHLY and CDR2 FYNNEI. Trimming at V came to 7 bases and at J to 4 bases, leaving 18 bases not matched to a gene. This CDR3 spans 17 amino acids. CDR3: CASTGTAFLASIYGYTF. As DNA, the CDR3 is TGTGCCAGCACTGGGACAGCCTTTCTCGCTTCCATCTATGGCTACACCTTC.

This rearrangement joins TRBV19 to TRBJ2-3; 8 bases are shared with TRBD2. This CDR3 spans 17 amino acids. V lost 2 bases to trimming and J lost 4 bases; unmatched junction nucleotides: 11. The germline V gene has CDR1 LNHDA and CDR2 SQIVND (reference sequence). The CDR3 nucleotides read TGTGCCAGTAGTATAAGGGTCCAGCGGGAGTGGGCAGATACGCAGTATTTT. It encodes CASSIRVQREWADTQYF.